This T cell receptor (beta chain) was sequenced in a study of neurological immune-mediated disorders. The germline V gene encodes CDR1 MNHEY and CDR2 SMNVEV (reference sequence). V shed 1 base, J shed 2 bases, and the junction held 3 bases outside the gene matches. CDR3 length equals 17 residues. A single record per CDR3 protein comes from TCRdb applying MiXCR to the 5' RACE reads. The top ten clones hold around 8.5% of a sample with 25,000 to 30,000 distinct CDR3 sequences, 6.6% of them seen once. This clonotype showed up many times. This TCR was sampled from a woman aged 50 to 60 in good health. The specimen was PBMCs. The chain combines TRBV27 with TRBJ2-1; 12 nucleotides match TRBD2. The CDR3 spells CASSLWTSGVPYNEQFF. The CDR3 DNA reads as TGTGCCAGCAGTTTATGGACTAGCGGGGTACCCTACAATGAGCAGTTCTTC.